Sequencing of this TCR beta chain was carried out in a study of radiotherapy plus CTLA-4 blockade in lung cancer. Whole-study context: Objective responses were recorded in 15% to 20% of patients, with disease control recorded in 25% to 35%. General study points: TCR clones originating in tumors grew in number in blood after radiotherapy plus ipilimumab.

The ends were cut back, 6 bases at V and 0 bases at J, with 8 bases in the middle. Germline loops: CDR1 LNHDA, CDR2 SQIVND (reference sequence). The CDR3 extends over 14 amino acids. About this clone itself: Its target is unknown.

Measured with immunoSEQ multiplex PCR; TCRdb has only the in-frame clones, and not every one. There are about 60,000 clones in the sample; over 65% occur only once, and around 4.2% lies in the top ten. Focal radiation plus CTLA-4 blockade with ipilimumab was given to patients with chemo-refractory metastatic non-small-cell lung cancer. This material consisted of peripheral blood, taken from a patient treated with radiotherapy plus ipilimumab. V and J are TRBV19 and TRBJ2-2; no definite D call. The receptor was derived from a human donor with non-small cell lung cancer who had a partial response to radiotherapy plus ipilimumab. CDR3 nucleotide sequence: TGTGCCAGTAGCACCACACCGAACACCGGGGAGCTGTTTTTT. Its translation is CASSTTPNTGELFF.